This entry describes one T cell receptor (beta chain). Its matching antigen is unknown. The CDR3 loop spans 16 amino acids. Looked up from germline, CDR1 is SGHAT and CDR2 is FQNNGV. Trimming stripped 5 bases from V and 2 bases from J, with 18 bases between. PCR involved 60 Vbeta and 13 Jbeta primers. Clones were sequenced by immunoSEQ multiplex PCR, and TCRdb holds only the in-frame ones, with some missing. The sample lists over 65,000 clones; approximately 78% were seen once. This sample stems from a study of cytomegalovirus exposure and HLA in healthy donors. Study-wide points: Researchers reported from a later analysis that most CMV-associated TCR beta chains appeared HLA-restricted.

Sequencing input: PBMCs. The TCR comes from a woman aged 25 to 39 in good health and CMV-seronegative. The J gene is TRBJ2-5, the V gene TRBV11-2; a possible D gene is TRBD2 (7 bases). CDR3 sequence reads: CASSKASGRGQETQYF. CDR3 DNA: TGTGCCAGCAGCAAAGCGAGTGGGAGGGGGCAAGAGACCCAGTACTTC.